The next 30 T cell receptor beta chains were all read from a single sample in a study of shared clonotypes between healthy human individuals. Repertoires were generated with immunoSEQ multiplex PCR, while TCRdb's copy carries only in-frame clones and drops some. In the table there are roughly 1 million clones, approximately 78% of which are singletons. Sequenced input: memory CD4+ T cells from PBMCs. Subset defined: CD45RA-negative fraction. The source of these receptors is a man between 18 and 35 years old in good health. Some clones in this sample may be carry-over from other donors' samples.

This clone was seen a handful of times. CDR3 sequence: CASSTSTGGLSTDTQYF. The CDR3, as DNA: TGTGCCAGCAGTACCTCCACAGGAGGACTAAGCACAGATACGCAGTATTTT. The chain links TRBV28 to TRBJ2-3, with D tentatively TRBD2 (6 bases). Germline V gene data show CDR1 as MDHEN and CDR2 as SYDVKM. Trimming shortened V by 5 bases and J by 0 bases, and 18 bases separated the two germline ends. The CDR3 is 17 residues long. Filled out from reference TRBV28 and TRBJ2-3, the complete variable domain reads DVKVTQSSRYLVKRTGEKVFLECVQDMDHENMFWYRQDPGLGLRLIYFSYDVKMKEKGDIPEGYSVSREKKERFSLILESASTNQTSMYLCASSTSTGGLSTDTQYFGPGTRLTVL.

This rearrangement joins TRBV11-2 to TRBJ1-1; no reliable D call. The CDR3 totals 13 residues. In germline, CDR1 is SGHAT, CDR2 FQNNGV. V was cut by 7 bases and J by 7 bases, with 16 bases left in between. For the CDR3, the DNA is TGTGCCAGCACACTGAACGATGAGCTTGAAGCTTTCTTT. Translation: CASTLNDELEAFF.

The CDR3 nucleotides are TGTGCCAGCTCACCTCCTGGACTAGCGGGAGGTGCTAGCACAGATACGCAGTATTTT. This codes for CASSPPGLAGGASTDTQYF. This chain connects TRBV18 to TRBJ2-3; TRBD2 agrees at 14 bases. Unmatched junction bases numbered 8, after V lost 3 bases and J lost 0 bases. CDR3 size: 19 residues. CDR1 KGHSH and CDR2 LQKENI come from the germline V gene.

The CDR3 bases are TGCAGTGCTGGACTAGGGGAGACCCAGTACTTC. Amino acid sequence: CSAGLGETQYF. The genes are TRBV20-1 and TRBJ2-5; 7 bases are shared with TRBD2. Germline values: CDR1 DFQATT, CDR2 SNEGSKA (reference sequence). This CDR3 comprises 11 residues. After removal of 5 bases from V and 5 bases from J, the junction contained 2 bases not matched to a gene.

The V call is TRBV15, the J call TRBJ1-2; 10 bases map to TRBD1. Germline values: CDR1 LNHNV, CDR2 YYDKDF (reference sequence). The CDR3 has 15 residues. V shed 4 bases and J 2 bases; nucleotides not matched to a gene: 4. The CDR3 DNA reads TGTGCCACCAGCAAAGACAGGGGGCAAAACTATGGCTACACCTTC. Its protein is CATSKDRGQNYGYTF.

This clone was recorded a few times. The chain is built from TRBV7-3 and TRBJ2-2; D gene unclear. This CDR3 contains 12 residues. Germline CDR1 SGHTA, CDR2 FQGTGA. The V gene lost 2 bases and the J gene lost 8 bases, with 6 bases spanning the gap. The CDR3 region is CASSLESGELFF. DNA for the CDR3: TGTGCCAGCAGCTTAGAGTCGGGGGAGCTGTTTTTT.

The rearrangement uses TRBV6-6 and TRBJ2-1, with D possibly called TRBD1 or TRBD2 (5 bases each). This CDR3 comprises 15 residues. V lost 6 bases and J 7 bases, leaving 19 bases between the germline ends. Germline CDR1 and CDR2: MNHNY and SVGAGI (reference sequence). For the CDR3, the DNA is TGTGCCAGCAGGAGGGATCGGGGCAACCGAAATGAGCAGTTCTTC. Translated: CASRRDRGNRNEQFF.

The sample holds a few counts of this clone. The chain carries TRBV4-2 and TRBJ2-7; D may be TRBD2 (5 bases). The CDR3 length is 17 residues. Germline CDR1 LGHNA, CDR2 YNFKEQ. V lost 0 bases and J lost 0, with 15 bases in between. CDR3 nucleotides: TGTGCCAGCAGCCAAGAGAGGCCAGCGGTCTACTCCTACGAGCAGTACTTC. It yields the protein CASSQERPAVYSYEQYF.

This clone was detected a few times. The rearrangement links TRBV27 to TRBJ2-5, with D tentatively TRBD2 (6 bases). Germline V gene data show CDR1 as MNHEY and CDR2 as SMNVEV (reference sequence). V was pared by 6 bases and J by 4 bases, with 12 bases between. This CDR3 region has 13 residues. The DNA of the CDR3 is TGTGCCAGCAGGACGGGAGTGCGAGAGACCCAGTACTTC. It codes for CASRTGVRETQYF.

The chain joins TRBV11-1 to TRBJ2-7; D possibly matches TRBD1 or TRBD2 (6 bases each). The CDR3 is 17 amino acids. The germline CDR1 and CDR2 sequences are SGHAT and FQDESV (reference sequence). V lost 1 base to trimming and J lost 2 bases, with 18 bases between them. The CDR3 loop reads CASSLGSGGRGPYEQYF. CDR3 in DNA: TGTGCCAGCAGCTTAGGGTCCGGGGGCAGGGGCCCCTACGAGCAGTACTTC.

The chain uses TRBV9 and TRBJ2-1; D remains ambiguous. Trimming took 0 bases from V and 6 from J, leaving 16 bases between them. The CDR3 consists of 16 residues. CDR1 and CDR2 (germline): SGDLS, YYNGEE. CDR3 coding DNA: TGTGCCAGCAGCGTAGACGGGCGCCTAACGACCAATGAGCAGTTCTTC. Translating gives CASSVDGRLTTNEQFF.

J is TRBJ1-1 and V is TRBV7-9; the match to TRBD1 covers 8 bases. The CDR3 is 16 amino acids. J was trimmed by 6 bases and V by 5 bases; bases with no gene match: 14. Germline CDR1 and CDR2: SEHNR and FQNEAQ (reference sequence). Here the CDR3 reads CASSEFAGGASAEAFF. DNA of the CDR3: TGTGCCAGCAGCGAGTTTGCAGGGGGCGCTTCTGCTGAAGCTTTCTTT.

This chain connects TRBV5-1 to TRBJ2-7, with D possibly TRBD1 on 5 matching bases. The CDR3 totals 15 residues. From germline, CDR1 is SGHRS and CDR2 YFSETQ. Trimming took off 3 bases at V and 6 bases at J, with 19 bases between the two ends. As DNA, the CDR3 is TGCGCCAGCAGCTCCCCCCCGGCAGGGCTTGGCGAGCAGTACTTC. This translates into CASSSPPAGLGEQYF.

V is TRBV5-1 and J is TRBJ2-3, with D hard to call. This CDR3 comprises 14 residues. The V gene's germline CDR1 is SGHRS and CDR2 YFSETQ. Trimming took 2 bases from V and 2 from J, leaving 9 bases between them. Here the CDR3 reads CASSLVHHTDTQYF. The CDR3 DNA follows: TGCGCCAGCAGCTTAGTTCACCACACAGATACGCAGTATTTT. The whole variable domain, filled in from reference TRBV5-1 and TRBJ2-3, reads KAGVTQTPRYLIKTRGQQVTLSCSPISGHRSVSWYQQTPGQGLQFLFEYFSETQRNKGNFPGRFSGRQFSNSRSEMNVSTLELGDSALYLCASSLVHHTDTQYFGPGTRLTVL.

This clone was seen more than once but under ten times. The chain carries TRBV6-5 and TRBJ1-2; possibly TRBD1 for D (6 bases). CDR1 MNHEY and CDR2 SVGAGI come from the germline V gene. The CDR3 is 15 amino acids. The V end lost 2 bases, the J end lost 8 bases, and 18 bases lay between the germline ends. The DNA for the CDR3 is TGTGCCAGCAGTTACCGGACAGTCTCTCAGGGCGGCTACACCTTC. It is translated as CASSYRTVSQGGYTF.

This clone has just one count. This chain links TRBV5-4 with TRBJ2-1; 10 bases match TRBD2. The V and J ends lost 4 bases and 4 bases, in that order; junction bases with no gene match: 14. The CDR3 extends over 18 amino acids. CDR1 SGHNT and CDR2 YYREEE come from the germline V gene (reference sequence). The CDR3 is CASSTTVIAGGRYNEQFF. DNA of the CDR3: TGTGCCAGCAGCACAACGGTTATAGCGGGGGGTCGATACAATGAGCAGTTCTTC.

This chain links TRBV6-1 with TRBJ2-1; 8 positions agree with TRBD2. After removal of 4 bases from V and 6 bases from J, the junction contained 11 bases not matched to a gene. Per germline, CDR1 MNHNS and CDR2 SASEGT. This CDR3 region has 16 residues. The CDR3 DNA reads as TGTGCCAGCAGTGGCTTAGCGGGACGTAAGAGCAATGAGCAGTTCTTC. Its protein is CASSGLAGRKSNEQFF.

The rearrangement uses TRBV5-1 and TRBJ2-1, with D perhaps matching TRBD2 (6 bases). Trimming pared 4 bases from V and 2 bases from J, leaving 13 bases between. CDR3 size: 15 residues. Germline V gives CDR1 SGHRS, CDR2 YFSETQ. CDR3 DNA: TGCGCCAGCAGCCCAACTAGCTCCGCCTACAATGAGCAGTTCTTC. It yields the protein CASSPTSSAYNEQFF.

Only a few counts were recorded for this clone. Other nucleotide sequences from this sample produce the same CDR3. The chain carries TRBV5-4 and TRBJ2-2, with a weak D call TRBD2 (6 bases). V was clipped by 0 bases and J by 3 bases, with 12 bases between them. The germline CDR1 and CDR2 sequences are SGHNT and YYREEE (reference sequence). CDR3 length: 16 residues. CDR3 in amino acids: CASSLVFGGDTGELFF. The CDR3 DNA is TGTGCCAGCAGCTTGGTCTTTGGCGGGGACACCGGGGAGCTGTTTTTT. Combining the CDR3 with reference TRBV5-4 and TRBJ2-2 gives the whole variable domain ETGVTQSPTHLIKTRGQQVTLRCSSQSGHNTVSWYQQALGQGPQFIFQYYREEENGRGNFPPRFSGLQFPNYSSELNVNALELDDSALYLCASSLVFGGDTGELFFGEGSRLTVL.

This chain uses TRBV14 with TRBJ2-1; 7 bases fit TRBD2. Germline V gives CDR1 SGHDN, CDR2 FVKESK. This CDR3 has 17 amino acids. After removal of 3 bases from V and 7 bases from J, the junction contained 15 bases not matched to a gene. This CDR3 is CASSQRPSGIFRNEQFF. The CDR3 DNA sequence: TGTGCCAGCAGCCAGAGACCGAGCGGGATCTTTAGGAATGAGCAGTTCTTC.

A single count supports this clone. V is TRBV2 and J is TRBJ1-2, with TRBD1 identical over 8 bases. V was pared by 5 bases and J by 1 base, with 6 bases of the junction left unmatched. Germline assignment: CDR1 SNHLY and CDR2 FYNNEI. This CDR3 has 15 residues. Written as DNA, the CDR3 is TGTGCCAGCAGTACTAACAGGGGGTTTAACTATGGCTACACCTTC. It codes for CASSTNRGFNYGYTF.

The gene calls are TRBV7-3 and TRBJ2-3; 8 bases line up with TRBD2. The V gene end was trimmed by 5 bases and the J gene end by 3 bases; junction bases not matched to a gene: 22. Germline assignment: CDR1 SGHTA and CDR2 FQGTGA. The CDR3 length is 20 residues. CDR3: CASSPLPLSNSGVETDTQYF. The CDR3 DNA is TGTGCCAGCAGCCCCCTTCCCCTTAGTAATAGCGGGGTTGAAACAGATACGCAGTATTTT.

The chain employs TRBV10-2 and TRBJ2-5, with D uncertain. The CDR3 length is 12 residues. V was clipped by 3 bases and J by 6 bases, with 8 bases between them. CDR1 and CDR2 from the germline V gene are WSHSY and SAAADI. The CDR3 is CASSDGSKTQYF. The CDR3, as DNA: TGCGCCAGCAGTGACGGTAGTAAGACCCAGTACTTC.

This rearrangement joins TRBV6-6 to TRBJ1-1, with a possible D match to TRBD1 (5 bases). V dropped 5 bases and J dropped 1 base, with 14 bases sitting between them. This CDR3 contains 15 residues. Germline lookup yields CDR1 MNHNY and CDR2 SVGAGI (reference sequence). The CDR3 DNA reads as TGTGCCAGCAGTCGTCGCAGGGCTAAGAACACTGAAGCTTTCTTT. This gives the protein CASSRRRAKNTEAFF.

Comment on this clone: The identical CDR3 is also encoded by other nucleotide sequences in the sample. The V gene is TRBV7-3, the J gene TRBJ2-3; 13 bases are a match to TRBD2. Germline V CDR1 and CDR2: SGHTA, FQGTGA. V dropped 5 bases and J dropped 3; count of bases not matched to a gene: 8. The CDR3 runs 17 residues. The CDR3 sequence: CASSPQLAGGPTDTQYF. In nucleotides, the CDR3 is TGTGCCAGCAGCCCCCAACTAGCGGGAGGGCCTACAGATACGCAGTATTTT.

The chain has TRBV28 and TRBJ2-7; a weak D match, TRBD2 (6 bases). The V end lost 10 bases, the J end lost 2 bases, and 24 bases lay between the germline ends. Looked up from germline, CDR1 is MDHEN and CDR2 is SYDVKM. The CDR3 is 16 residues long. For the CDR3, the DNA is TGTGCCACCAACGCTGCGGGGTCCATCTCTCCCTACGAGCAGTACTTC. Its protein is CATNAAGSISPYEQYF. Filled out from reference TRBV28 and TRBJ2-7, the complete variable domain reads DVKVTQSSRYLVKRTGEKVFLECVQDMDHENMFWYRQDPGLGLRLIYFSYDVKMKEKGDIPEGYSVSREKKERFSLILESASTNQTSMYLCATNAAGSISPYEQYFGPGTRLTVT.

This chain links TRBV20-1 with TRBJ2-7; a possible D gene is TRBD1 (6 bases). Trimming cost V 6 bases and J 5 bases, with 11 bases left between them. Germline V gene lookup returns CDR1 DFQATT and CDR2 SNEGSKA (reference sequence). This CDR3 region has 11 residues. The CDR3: CSAGSGDEQYF. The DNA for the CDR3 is TGCAGTGCGGGATCAGGGGACGAGCAGTACTTC.

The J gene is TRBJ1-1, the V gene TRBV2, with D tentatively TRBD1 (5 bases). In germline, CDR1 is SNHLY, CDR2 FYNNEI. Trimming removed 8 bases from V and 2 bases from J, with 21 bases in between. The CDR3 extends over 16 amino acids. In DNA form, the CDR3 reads TGTGCCAGCGGGAGGCCCCCCGGGACGGGCAACACTGAAGCTTTCTTT. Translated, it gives CASGRPPGTGNTEAFF.

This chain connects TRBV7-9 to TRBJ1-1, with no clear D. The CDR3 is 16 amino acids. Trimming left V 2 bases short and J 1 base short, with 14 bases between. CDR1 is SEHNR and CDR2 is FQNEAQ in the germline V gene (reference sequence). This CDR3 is CASSLRSQAGNTEAFF. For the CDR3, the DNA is TGTGCCAGCAGCTTAAGGAGTCAGGCCGGGAACACTGAAGCTTTCTTT.

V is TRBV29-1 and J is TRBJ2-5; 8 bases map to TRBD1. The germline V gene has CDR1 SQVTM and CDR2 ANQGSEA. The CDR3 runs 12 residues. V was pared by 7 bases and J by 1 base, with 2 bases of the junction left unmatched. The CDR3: CSADRAQETQYF. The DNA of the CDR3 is TGCAGCGCGGACAGGGCCCAAGAGACCCAGTACTTC.